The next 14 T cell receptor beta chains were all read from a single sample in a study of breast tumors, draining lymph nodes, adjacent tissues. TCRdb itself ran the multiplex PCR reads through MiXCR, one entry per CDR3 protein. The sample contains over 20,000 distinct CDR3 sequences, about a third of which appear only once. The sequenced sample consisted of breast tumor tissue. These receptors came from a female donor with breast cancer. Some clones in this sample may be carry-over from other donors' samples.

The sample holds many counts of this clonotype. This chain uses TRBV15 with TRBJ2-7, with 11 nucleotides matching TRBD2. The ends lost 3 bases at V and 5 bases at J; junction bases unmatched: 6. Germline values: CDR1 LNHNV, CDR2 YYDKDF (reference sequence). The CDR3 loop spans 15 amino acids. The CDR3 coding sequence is TGTGCCACCAGCAGCTTAGCGGGAGGGCCGAACGAGCAGTACTTC. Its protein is CATSSLAGGPNEQYF.

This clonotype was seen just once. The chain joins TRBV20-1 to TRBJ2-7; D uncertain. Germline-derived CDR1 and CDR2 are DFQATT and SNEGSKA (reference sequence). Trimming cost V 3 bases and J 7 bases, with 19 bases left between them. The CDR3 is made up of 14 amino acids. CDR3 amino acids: CSARGGPNTGEQYF. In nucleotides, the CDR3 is TGCAGTGCTAGGGGTGGGCCGAACACCGGGGAGCAGTACTTC.

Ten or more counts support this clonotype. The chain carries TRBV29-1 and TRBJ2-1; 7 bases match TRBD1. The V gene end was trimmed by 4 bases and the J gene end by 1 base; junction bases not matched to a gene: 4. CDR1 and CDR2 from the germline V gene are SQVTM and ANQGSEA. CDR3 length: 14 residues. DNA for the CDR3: TGCAGCGTTGGTGGCAGGGGGTCCTACAATGAGCAGTTCTTC. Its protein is CSVGGRGSYNEQFF.

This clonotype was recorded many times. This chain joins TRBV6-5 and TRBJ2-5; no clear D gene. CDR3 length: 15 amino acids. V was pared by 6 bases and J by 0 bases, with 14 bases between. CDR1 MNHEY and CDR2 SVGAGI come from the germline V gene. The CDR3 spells CASSLRMPHQETQYF. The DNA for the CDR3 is TGTGCCAGCAGCCTTCGGATGCCTCACCAAGAGACCCAGTACTTC.

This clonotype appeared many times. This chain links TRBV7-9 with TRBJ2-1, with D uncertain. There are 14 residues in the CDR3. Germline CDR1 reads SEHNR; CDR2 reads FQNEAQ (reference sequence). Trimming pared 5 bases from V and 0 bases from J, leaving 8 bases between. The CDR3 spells CASSTYSSYNEQFF. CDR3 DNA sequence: TGTGCCAGCAGCACCTATTCCTCCTACAATGAGCAGTTCTTC.

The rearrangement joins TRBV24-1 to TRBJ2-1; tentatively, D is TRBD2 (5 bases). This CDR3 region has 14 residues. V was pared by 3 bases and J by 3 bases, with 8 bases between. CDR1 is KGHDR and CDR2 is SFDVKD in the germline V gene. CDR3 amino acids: CATSDSGDYNEQFF. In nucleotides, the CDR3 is TGTGCCACCAGTGATAGCGGTGACTACAATGAGCAGTTCTTC.

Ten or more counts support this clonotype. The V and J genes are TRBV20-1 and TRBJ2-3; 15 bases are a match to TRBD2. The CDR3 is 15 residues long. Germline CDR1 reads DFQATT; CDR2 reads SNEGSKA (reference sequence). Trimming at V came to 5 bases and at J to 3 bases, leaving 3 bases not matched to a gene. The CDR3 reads CSASGLAGGTDTQYF. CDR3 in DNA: TGCAGTGCTTCGGGACTAGCGGGAGGTACAGATACGCAGTATTTT.

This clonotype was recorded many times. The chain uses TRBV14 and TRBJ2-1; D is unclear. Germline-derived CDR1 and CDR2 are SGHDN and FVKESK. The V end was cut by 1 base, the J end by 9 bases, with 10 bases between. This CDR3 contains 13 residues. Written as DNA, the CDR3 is TGTGCCAGCAGCCAAGTCATAAACACTGAGCAGTTCTTC. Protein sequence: CASSQVINTEQFF. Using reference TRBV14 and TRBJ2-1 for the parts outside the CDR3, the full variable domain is EAGVTQFPSHSVIEKGQTVTLRCDPISGHDNLYWYRRVMGKEIKFLLHFVKESKQDESGMPNNRFLAERTGGTYSTLKVQPAELEDSGVYFCASSQVINTEQFFGPGTRLTVL.

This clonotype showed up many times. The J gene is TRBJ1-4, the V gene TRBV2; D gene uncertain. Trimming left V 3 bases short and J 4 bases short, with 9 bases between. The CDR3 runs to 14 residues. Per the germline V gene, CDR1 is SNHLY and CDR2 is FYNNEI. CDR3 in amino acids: CASSDGRFNEKLFF. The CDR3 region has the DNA TGTGCCAGCAGTGATGGGCGATTTAATGAAAAACTGTTTTTT. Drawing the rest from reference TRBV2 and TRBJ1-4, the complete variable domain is EPEVTQTPSHQVTQMGQEVILRCVPISNHLYFYWYRQILGQKVEFLVSFYNNEISEKSEIFDDQFSVERPDGSNFTLKIRSTKLEDSAMYFCASSDGRFNEKLFFGSGTQLSVL.

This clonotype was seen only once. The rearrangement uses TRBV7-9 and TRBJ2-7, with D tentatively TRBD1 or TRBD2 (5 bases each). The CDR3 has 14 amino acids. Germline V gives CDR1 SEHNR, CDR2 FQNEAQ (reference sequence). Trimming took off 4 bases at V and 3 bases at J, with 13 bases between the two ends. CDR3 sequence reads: CASSSRDQVYEQYF. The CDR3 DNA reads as TGTGCCAGCAGCTCTAGGGACCAGGTCTACGAGCAGTACTTC.

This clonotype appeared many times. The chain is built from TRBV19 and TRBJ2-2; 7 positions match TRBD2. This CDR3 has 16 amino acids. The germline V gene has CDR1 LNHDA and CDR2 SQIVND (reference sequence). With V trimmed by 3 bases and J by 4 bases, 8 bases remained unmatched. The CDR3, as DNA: TGTGCCAGTAGTATCCTGTCGGGAGGATCCACCGGGGAGCTGTTTTTT. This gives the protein CASSILSGGSTGELFF.

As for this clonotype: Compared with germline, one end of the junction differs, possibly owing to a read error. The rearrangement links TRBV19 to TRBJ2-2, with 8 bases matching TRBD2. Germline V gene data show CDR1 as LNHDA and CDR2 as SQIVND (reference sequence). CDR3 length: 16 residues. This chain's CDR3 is CARSILSGGSTGELFF. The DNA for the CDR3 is TGTGCCCGTAGTATCCTGTCGGGAGGGTCCACCGGGGAGCTGTTTTTT.

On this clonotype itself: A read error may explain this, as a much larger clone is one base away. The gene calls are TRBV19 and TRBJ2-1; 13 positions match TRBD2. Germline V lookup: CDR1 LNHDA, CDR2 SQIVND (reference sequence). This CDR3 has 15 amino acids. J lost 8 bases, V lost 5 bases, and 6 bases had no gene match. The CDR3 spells CASSFRLAGGDEQFF. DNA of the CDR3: TGTGCCAGTAGTTTCCGACTAGCGGGAGGCGATGAGCAGTTCTTC. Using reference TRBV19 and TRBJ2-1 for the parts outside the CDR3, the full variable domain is DGGITQSPKYLFRKEGQNVTLSCEQNLNHDAMYWYRQDPGQGLRLIYYSQIVNDFQKGDIAEGYSVSREKKESFPLTVTSAQKNPTAFYLCASSFRLAGGDEQFFGPGTRLTVL.

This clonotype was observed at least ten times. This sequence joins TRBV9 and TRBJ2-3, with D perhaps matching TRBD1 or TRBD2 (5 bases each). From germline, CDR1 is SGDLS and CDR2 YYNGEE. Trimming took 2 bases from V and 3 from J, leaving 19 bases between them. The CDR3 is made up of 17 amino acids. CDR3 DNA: TGTGCCAGCAGCGTGGTGGGTCGAGGGACGCTGACAGATACGCAGTATTTT. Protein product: CASSVVGRGTLTDTQYF.